This is a list of T cell receptor beta chains from one sample in a study of cytomegalovirus exposure and HLA in healthy donors. TCRdb keeps only in-frame clones here, not all; method: immunoSEQ multiplex PCR. The data show some 140,000 clones, roughly 77% seen once. The sequenced sample consisted of PBMCs. These receptors were collected from a female donor in good health and CMV-seronegative. Each CDR3 is given with its conserved first and last residue. Fields, in order: D gene, J gene, clone size, V gene, CDR3 DNA, CDR3 protein. D genes are given only for firm matches. Size is omitted from some rows. Given values are once, few, many or a class for expanded clones.

D: NA
J: TRBJ2-1
size: NA
V: TRBV6-4
DNA: TGTGCCAGCAGTGACTTAGGGGTGGGCTTGAATGAGCAGTTCTTC
CDR3: CASSDLGVGLNEQFF

D: NA
J: TRBJ1-4
size: NA
V: TRBV7-2
DNA: TGTGCCAGCAGCTTACGGGTTCGGGGTAATGAAAAACTGTTTTTT
CDR3: CASSLRVRGNEKLFF

D: TRBD1
J: TRBJ2-1
size: NA
V: TRBV18
DNA: TGTGCCAGCTCACCGGACAGGTTCAATGAGCAGTTCTTC
CDR3: CASSPDRFNEQFF

D: TRBD1
J: TRBJ1-4
size: NA
V: TRBV7-8
DNA: TGTGCCAGCAGCTTGGACAGGATCAATGAAAAACTGTTTTTT
CDR3: CASSLDRINEKLFF

D: NA
J: TRBJ2-7
size: NA
V: TRBV18
DNA: TGTGCCAGCTCACCCTCGGGGGAGTACGAGCAGTACTTC
CDR3: CASSPSGEYEQYF

D: TRBD2
J: TRBJ2-7
size: NA
V: TRBV6-1
DNA: TGTGCCAGCAATCTAGCTAGCGGCTCCTACGAGCAGTACTTC
CDR3: CASNLASGSYEQYF

D: NA
J: TRBJ2-3
size: NA
V: TRBV30
DNA: TGTGCCTGGAGTGTACTAACGTATACGCAGTATTTT
CDR3: CAWSVLTYTQYF

D: TRBD1
J: TRBJ2-7
size: NA
V: TRBV5-4
DNA: TGTGCCAGCAGCTCGGGACAGGCCCTCTACGAGCAGTACTTC
CDR3: CASSSGQALYEQYF

D: TRBD2
J: TRBJ2-7
size: once
V: TRBV7-9
DNA: TGTGCCAGCAGCTCCCCCGGGGGGGGCCCTCTCTGGAACGAGCAGTACTTC
CDR3: CASSSPGGGPLWNEQYF

D: NA
J: TRBJ1-4
size: NA
V: TRBV28
DNA: TGTGCCAGCAGTTTATTCCCCAGAATCTTAATCCCCAATGAAAAACTGTTTTTT
CDR3: CASSLFPRILIPNEKLFF

D: TRBD1
J: TRBJ1-3
size: NA
V: TRBV11-2
DNA: TGTGCCAGCAGCCCGGGACAGTCTGGAAACACCATATATTTT
CDR3: CASSPGQSGNTIYF

D: TRBD2
J: TRBJ2-1
size: NA
V: TRBV5-5
DNA: TGTGCCAGCAGCTGGGGGACTAGCGGGAGCTTTGATGAGCAGTTCTTC
CDR3: CASSWGTSGSFDEQFF

D: NA
J: TRBJ2-2
size: NA
V: TRBV6-5
DNA: TGTGCCAGCAGTAGCCCGCGGCACACCGGGGAGCTGTTTTTT
CDR3: CASSSPRHTGELFF

D: TRBD1
J: TRBJ2-7
size: NA
V: TRBV2
DNA: TGTGCCAGCAGGGGGGACAGCATACGCGAGCAGTACTTC
CDR3: CASRGDSIREQYF

D: TRBD1
J: TRBJ1-1
size: NA
V: TRBV7-8
DNA: TGTGCCAGCAGCTTAGATGACAGGGGGCGATCTGAAGCTTTCTTT
CDR3: CASSLDDRGRSEAFF

D: TRBD2
J: TRBJ2-5
size: NA
V: TRBV5-1
DNA: TGCGCCAGCCAGCGGGAGATAGGGGAGACCCAGTACTTC
CDR3: CASQREIGETQYF